The present T cell receptor (beta chain) was sequenced within a study of OX40 agonist ivuxolimab in advanced cancers. Study information: Of the participants, 40% had some prior anti-PD-1, anti-PD-L1 or anti-CTLA-4 therapy, which was allowed.

The protocol was immunoSEQ multiplex PCR, while the TCRdb copy is restricted to in-frame clones and leaves out a portion. There are about 68,000 clones in the sample; approximately 80% occur only once, and approximately 1.5% lies in the top ten. V lost 1 base and J 6 bases, leaving 14 bases between the germline ends. CDR3 length: 15 amino acids. The germline V gene has CDR1 KGHSH and CDR2 LQKENI. This receptor was obtained from an adult with an advanced solid tumor such as melanoma, head and neck, liver or kidney cancer. The V and J genes are TRBV18 and TRBJ2-3, with D possibly being TRBD2 (7 bases). Sample: CD4+ or CD8+ T cells sorted from blood, taken in a trial of the OX40 agonist ivuxolimab. Written as DNA, the CDR3 is TGTGCCAGCTCACCACGGGGGGGCGAAGAGGATACGCAGTATTTT. Protein product: CASSPRGGEEDTQYF. The entire variable domain, with the rest obtained from reference TRBV18 and TRBJ2-3, is as follows: NAGVMQNPRHLVRRRGQEARLRCSPMKGHSHVYWYRQLPEEGLKFMVYLQKENIIDESGMPKERFSAEFPKEGPSILRIQQVVRGDSAAYFCASSPRGGEEDTQYFGPGTRLTVL.